This TCR beta chain was documented in a study of shared clonotypes between healthy human individuals. Study-wide background: Used for every donor were three CD4 naive, three CD4 memory, two CD8 naive and one CD8 memory plate. Study results and limitations: Shared clonotypes across all four donors exceeded non-shared ones in generation probability. Blood was the sole source, and tissue repertoires probably differ. Generally, naive subsets came out with larger estimated richness than memory subsets.

As concerns this clone: Its antigen is as yet unknown.

This CDR3 is 15 amino acids long. The V gene end was trimmed by 1 base and the J gene end by 3 bases; junction bases not matched to a gene: 6. Germline CDR1 reads SGHTA; CDR2 reads FQGTGA. The assay was immunoSEQ multiplex PCR, and TCRdb's table has in-frame clones only and misses some. The sample consists of 1 million to 1.2 million clones, approximately 80% of them appearing once. This clonotype was obtained from a man younger than 35 in good health. Some clones in this sample may be carry-over from other donors' samples. The specimen was memory CD4+ T cells from PBMCs. Indicated subset: CD45RA-negative fraction. This chain connects TRBV7-3 to TRBJ2-7; TRBD2 agrees at 7 bases. The CDR3 region is CASSLSGRGNYEQYF. CDR3 DNA: TGTGCCAGCAGCTTAAGCGGGAGAGGTAACTACGAGCAGTACTTC.